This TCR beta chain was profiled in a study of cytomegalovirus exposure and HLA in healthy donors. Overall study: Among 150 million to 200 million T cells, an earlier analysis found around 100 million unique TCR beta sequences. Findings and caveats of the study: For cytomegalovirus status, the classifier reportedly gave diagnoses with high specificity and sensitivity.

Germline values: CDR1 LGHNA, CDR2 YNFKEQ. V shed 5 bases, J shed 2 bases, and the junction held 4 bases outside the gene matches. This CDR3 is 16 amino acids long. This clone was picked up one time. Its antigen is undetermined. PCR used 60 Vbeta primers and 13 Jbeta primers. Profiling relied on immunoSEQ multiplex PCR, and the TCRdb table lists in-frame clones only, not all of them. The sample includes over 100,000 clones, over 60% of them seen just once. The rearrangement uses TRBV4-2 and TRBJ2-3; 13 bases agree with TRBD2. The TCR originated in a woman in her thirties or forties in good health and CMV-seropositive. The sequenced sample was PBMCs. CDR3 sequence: CASSSGLAGATDTQYF. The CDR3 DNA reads TGTGCCAGCAGCTCCGGACTAGCGGGAGCCACAGATACGCAGTATTTT.